The next 18 T cell receptor beta chains were all read from a single sample in a study of PD-1 blockade in classical Hodgkin lymphoma. Clones were read by immunoSEQ multiplex PCR, and TCRdb kept only the in-frame ones, dropping some. The repertoire holds roughly 70,000 clones, with about 70% as singletons. Relapses following autologous stem cell transplantation were seen in all patients, with brentuximab vedotin exposure varying. Material: peripheral blood mononuclear cells (PBMCs), obtained before the second cycle of nivolumab. The receptor source for this set is a human donor with classical Hodgkin lymphoma.

This rearrangement joins TRBV5-4 to TRBJ2-3; D might be TRBD2 (5 bases). V lost 1 base and J lost 6, with 12 bases in between. Germline V gene data show CDR1 as SGHNT and CDR2 as YYREEE (reference sequence). The CDR3 contains 14 residues. CDR3 sequence reads: CASSLPAGRDTQYF. CDR3 nucleotides: TGTGCCAGCAGCTTGCCGGCGGGCCGGGATACGCAGTATTTT.

The gene calls are TRBV7-9 and TRBJ2-1, with unresolved D. The V end lost 1 base, the J end lost 2 bases, and 9 bases lay between the germline ends. Germline-derived CDR1 and CDR2 are SEHNR and FQNEAQ (reference sequence). This CDR3 comprises 15 residues. The CDR3: CASSLGWLAYNEQFF. In DNA form, the CDR3 reads TGTGCCAGCAGCTTAGGGTGGCTCGCCTACAATGAGCAGTTCTTC.

V is TRBV19 and J is TRBJ1-1; D remains ambiguous. V lost 5 bases to trimming and J lost 12 bases, with 16 bases between them. CDR1 LNHDA and CDR2 SQIVND come from the germline V gene (reference sequence). The CDR3 totals 12 residues. In DNA, the CDR3 is TGTGCCAGTAGTGGTAATGGCCGGGAGACTTTCTTT. It yields the protein CASSGNGRETFF.

The V gene is TRBV11-2, the J gene TRBJ1-1; D not certain. The germline V gene encodes CDR1 SGHAT and CDR2 FQNNGV. There are 13 residues in the CDR3. Trimming removed 2 bases at V and 2 bases at J, with 6 bases between. The CDR3 loop reads CASSLPINTEAFF. CDR3 bases: TGTGCCAGCAGCTTACCCATCAACACTGAAGCTTTCTTT.

The rearrangement joins TRBV14 to TRBJ2-7, with a tentative D call TRBD1 (5 bases). The ends were cut back, 6 bases at V and 8 bases at J, with 14 bases in the middle. CDR3 size: 12 residues. Germline lookup yields CDR1 SGHDN and CDR2 FVKESK. In DNA, the CDR3 is TGTGCCAGCAGTCTGGAAGGGGCACAGCAGTACTTC. It translates to CASSLEGAQQYF.

V gene TRBV2 combines with J gene TRBJ2-2; 7 nucleotides line up with TRBD2. Unmatched junction bases numbered 11, after V lost 1 base and J lost 6 bases. The CDR3 is 17 amino acids. Germline-derived CDR1 and CDR2 are SNHLY and FYNNEI. The CDR3 DNA reads TGTGCCAGCAGTGAAGAGTGGGGAGGGCCGTCGTCCGGGGAGCTGTTTTTT. Its translation: CASSEEWGGPSSGELFF.

The genes are TRBV7-9 and TRBJ1-5; no clear D. Trimming cost V 2 bases and J 7 bases, with 12 bases left between them. CDR3 size: 14 residues. CDR1 and CDR2 from the germline V gene are SEHNR and FQNEAQ (reference sequence). The CDR3 here is CASSLYGEGQPQHF. The CDR3 region has the DNA TGTGCCAGCAGCTTATACGGAGAAGGACAGCCCCAGCATTTT.

This chain connects TRBV27 to TRBJ1-1, with 9 bases identical to TRBD1. The CDR3 runs 18 residues. Germline V lookup: CDR1 MNHEY, CDR2 SMNVEV (reference sequence). Trimming took 7 bases from V and 5 from J; bases not matched to a gene: 20. CDR3 residues: CASTSPADRGSPRTEAFF. CDR3 DNA sequence: TGTGCCAGCACCTCTCCGGCGGACAGGGGCTCCCCGAGGACTGAAGCTTTCTTT.

The chain is built from TRBV30 and TRBJ2-5, with D perhaps TRBD1 (6 bases). CDR1 is GTSNPN and CDR2 is SVGIG in the germline V gene (reference sequence). V shed 4 bases and J shed 4 bases, with 10 bases lying between them. The CDR3 length is 12 residues. The CDR3 DNA is TGTGCCTGGACTCCAGGGGCAGAGACCCAGTACTTC. This translates into CAWTPGAETQYF.

This chain connects TRBV5-4 to TRBJ2-7; TRBD2 matches 12 bases. There are 16 residues in the CDR3. V lost 3 bases and J lost 2; bases outside the gene matches: 6. Germline loops: CDR1 SGHNT, CDR2 YYREEE (reference sequence). The CDR3 region is CASSSGGLAGTYEQYF. As DNA, the CDR3 is TGTGCCAGCAGCTCGGGTGGACTAGCGGGGACCTACGAGCAGTACTTC.

V usage is TRBV4-1 and J usage is TRBJ2-7; 9 bases map to TRBD1. Per germline, CDR1 MGHRA and CDR2 YSYEKL. Germline trimming cut 0 bases from V and 3 bases from J; bases unmatched to any gene: 9. CDR3 length: 17 residues. The CDR3 here is CASSQEGVGTGYYEQYF. In DNA form, the CDR3 reads TGCGCCAGCAGCCAAGAAGGTGTCGGGACAGGGTACTACGAGCAGTACTTC.

This clone showed up just a few times. V and J are TRBV12-5 and TRBJ2-5, with D possibly being TRBD1 or TRBD2 (6 bases each). The germline CDR1 and CDR2 sequences are LGHNT and FRNRAP. The CDR3 covers 18 residues. The V and J ends lost 0 bases and 5 bases respectively, with 22 bases between them. CDR3 in amino acids: CASGLVPGARVDSETQYF. The DNA of the CDR3 is TGTGCTAGTGGTTTGGTACCGGGGGCAAGGGTAGACTCGGAGACCCAGTACTTC. The full variable domain, completed using reference TRBV12-5 and TRBJ2-5, is DARVTQTPRHKVTEMGQEVTMRCQPILGHNTVFWYRQTMMQGLELLAYFRNRAPLDDSGMPKDRFSAEMPDATLATLKIQPSEPRDSAVYFCASGLVPGARVDSETQYFGPGTRLLVL.

V gene TRBV11-3 combines with J gene TRBJ2-3; D is ambiguous. The CDR3 runs to 13 residues. V lost 0 bases to trimming and J lost 3 bases, with 4 bases between them. Germline-derived CDR1 and CDR2 are SGHNT and YENEEA. For the CDR3, the DNA is TGTGCCAGCAGCTTAGATAGGACAGATACGCAGTATTTT. It translates to CASSLDRTDTQYF. The full variable domain, its missing parts supplied by reference TRBV11-3 and TRBJ2-3, is EAGVVQSPRYKIIEKKQPVAFWCNPISGHNTLYWYLQNLGQGPELLIRYENEEAVDDSQLPKDRFSAERLKGVDSTLKIQPAELGDSAVYLCASSLDRTDTQYFGPGTRLTVL.

This clone was found many times. J is TRBJ2-2 and V is TRBV15; perhaps TRBD2 as D (7 bases). The V gene lost 8 bases and the J gene lost 4 bases, with 20 bases spanning the gap. The CDR3 extends over 16 amino acids. Germline assignment: CDR1 LNHNV and CDR2 YYDKDF (reference sequence). CDR3 sequence reads: CATAGALARSTGELFF. The CDR3 bases are TGTGCCACCGCGGGGGCCCTAGCACGGAGCACCGGGGAGCTGTTTTTT.

The V call is TRBV28, the J call TRBJ1-5, with D possibly matching TRBD1 (5 bases). CDR1 is MDHEN, CDR2 SYDVKM, per germline. The CDR3 extends over 15 amino acids. V was cut by 6 bases and J by 3 bases, with 15 bases left in between. The CDR3 reads CASRGPGPLNQPQHF. DNA for the CDR3: TGTGCCAGCAGGGGGCCGGGACCTCTCAATCAGCCCCAGCATTTT.

The chain links TRBV2 to TRBJ1-5; tentatively, D is TRBD1 (5 bases). The CDR3 has 15 residues. From germline, CDR1 is SNHLY and CDR2 FYNNEI. V lost 5 bases to trimming and J lost 2 bases, with 13 bases between them. CDR3 DNA: TGTGCCAGCAGTCTTGACAGTTCGGGCAATCAGCCCCAGCATTTT. Translated, it gives CASSLDSSGNQPQHF.

The chain couples TRBV21-1 to TRBJ2-2; TRBD2, the D gene given by the table, was not confirmed from the DNA. TRBV21-1 is flagged as a pseudogene. The CDR3 runs 17 residues. The CDR3 is CASSKRRGTLNTGELFF. In DNA, the CDR3 is TGTGCCAGCAGCAAAAGGAGGGGCACACTGAACACCGGGGAGCTGTTTTTT.

This CDR3 reads CASSLVGSSNYGYTF. CDR3 DNA sequence: TGTGCCAGCAGTTTAGTTGGCAGCTCTAACTATGGCTACACCTTC. The chain has TRBV28 and TRBJ1-2; unclear D gene. The CDR3 totals 15 residues. V lost 2 bases to trimming and J lost 0 bases, with 10 bases between them. Germline values: CDR1 MDHEN, CDR2 SYDVKM.